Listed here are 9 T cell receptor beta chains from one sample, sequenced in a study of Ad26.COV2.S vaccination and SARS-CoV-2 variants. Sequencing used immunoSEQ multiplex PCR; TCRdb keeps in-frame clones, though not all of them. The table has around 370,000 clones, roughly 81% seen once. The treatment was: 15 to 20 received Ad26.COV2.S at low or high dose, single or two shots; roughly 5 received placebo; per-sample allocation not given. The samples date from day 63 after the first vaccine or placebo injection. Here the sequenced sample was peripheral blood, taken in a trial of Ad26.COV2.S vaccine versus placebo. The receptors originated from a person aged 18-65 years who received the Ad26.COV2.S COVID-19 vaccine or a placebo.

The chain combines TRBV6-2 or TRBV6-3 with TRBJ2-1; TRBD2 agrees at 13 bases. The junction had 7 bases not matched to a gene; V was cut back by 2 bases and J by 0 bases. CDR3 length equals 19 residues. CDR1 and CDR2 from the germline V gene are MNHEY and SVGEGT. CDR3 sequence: CASSYPGTSGIGSYNEQFF. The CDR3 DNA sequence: TGTGCCAGCAGTTACCCCGGGACTAGCGGGATCGGCTCCTACAATGAGCAGTTCTTC.

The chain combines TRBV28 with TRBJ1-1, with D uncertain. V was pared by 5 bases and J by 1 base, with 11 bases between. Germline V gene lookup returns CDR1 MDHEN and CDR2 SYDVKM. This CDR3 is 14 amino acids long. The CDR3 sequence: CASSVQLQNTEAFF. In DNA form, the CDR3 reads TGTGCCAGCAGTGTCCAGCTACAGAACACTGAAGCTTTCTTT.

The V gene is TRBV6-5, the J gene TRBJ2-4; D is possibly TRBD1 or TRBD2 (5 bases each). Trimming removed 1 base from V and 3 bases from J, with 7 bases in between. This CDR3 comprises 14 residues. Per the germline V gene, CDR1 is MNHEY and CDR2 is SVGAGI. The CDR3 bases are TGTGCCAGCAGTTACTTGGGGGACAAAAACATTCAGTACTTC. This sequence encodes CASSYLGDKNIQYF.

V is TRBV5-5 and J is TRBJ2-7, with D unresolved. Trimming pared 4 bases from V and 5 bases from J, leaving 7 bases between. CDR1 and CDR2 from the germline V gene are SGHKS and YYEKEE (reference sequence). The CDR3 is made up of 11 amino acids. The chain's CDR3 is CASSREHEQYF. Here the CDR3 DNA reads TGTGCCAGCAGCAGGGAACACGAGCAGTACTTC.

The CDR3 sequence: CASSPASGSGYEQYF. CDR3 coding DNA: TGTGCCAGCAGTCCGGCTAGCGGGAGCGGTTACGAGCAGTACTTC. This chain connects TRBV28 to TRBJ2-7; 10 positions agree with TRBD2. Losses at the gene ends were 5 bases for V and 4 bases for J; bases not matched to a gene: 8. The CDR3 is 15 amino acids. CDR1 is MDHEN, CDR2 SYDVKM, per germline.

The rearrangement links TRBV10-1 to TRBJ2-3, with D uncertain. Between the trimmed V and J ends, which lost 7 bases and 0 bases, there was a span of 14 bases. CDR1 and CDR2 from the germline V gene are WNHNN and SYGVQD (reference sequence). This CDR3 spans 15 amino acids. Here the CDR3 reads CASIPGRWSTDTQYF. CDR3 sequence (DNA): TGCGCCAGCATCCCCGGTCGGTGGAGCACAGATACGCAGTATTTT.

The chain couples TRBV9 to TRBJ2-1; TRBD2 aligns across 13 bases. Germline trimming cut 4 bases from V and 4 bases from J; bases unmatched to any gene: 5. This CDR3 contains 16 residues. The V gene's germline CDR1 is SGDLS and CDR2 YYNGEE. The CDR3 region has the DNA TGTGCCAGCAGCTTCGGGACTAGCGGGATGTACAATGAGCAGTTCTTC. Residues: CASSFGTSGMYNEQFF.

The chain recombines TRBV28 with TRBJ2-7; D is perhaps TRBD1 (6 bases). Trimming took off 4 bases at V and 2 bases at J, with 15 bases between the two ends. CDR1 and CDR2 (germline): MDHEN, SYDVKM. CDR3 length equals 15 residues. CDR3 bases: TGTGCCAGCAGTTCCCCCCAGGGGATTACCTACGAGCAGTACTTC. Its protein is CASSSPQGITYEQYF.

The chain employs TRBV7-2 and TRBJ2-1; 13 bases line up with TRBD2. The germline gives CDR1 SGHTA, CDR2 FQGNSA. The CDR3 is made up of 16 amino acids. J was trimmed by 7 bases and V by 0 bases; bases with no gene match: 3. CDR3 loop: CASSLARLAGGNEQFF. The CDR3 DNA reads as TGTGCCAGCAGCTTAGCGAGACTAGCGGGAGGAAATGAGCAGTTCTTC.